This TCR beta chain was sequenced in a study of shared clonotypes between healthy human individuals. Whole-study context: With ages of 18 to 49, the donors were a couple of women and a few men. Study-wide results and caveats: When compared with the clonotypes that were shared by all four sorted-subset donors, the non-shared clonotypes turned out to have lower generation probabilities.

Only Caucasian adults living in Nashville, Tennessee served as donors. At a deep level, the assay was run. Only in-frame clones appear in the TCRdb table, and some are missing; sequencing was by immunoSEQ multiplex PCR. The data show about 330,000 clones, with under 80% seen just once and approximately 10% held by the top ten. V dropped 4 bases and J dropped 1; count of bases not matched to a gene: 9. The V gene's germline CDR1 is SGHRS and CDR2 YFSETQ. The CDR3 is 16 residues long. Concerning this clone: The antigen is not known.

The chain employs TRBV5-1 and TRBJ2-5, with TRBD1 identical over 8 bases. Material: memory CD4+ T cells sorted from blood. Indicated subset: CD45RA-negative fraction. The clonotype originates from a man under 40 in good health. For the CDR3, the DNA is TGCGCCAGCAGCCCGGCTGGGCAGGGGGCCCAAGAGACCCAGTACTTC. Translating it yields CASSPAGQGAQETQYF.